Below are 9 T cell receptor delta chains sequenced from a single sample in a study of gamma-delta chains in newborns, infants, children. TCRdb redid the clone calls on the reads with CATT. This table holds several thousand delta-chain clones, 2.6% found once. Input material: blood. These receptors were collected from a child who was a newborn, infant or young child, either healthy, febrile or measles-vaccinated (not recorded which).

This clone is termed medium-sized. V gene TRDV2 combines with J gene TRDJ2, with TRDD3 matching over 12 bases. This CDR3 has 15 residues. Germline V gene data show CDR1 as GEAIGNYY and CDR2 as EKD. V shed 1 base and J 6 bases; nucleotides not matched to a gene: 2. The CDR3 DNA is TGTGCCTGTGACACTCTGGGGGATACGGCAGCACAACTCTTCTTT. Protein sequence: CACDTLGDTAAQLFF.

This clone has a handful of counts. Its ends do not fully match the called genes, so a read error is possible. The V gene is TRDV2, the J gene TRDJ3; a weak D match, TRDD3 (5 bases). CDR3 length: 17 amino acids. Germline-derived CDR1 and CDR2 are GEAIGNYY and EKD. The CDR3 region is CACDRVLSSWDTRQMFF. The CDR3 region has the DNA TGTGCCTGTGACAGGGTACTGAGCTCCTGGGACACTCGACAGATGTTTTTC.

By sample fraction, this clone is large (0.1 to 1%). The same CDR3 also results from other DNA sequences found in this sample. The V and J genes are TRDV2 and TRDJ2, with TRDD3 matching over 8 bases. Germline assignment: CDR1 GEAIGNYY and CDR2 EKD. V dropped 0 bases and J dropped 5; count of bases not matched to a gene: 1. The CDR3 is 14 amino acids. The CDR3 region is CACDTVGDTAQLFF. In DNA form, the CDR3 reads TGTGCCTGTGACACCGTGGGGGATACAGCACAACTCTTCTTT.

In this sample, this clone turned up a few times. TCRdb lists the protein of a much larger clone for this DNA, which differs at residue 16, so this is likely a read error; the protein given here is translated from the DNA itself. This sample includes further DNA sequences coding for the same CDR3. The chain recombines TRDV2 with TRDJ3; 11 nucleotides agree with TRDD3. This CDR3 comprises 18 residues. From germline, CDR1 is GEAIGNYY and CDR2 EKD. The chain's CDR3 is CACDTGGYGSWDTRQVFF. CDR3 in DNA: TGTGCCTGTGACACTGGGGGATACGGGTCCTGGGACACCCGACAGGTGTTTTTC.

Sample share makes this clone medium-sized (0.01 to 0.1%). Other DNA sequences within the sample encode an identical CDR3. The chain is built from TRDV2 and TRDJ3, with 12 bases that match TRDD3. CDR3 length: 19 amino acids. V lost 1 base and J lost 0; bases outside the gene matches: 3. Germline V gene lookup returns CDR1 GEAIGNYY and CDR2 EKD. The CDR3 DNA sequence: TGTGCCTGTGACACGCTGGGGGATACGAGCTCCTGGGACACCCGACAGATGTTTTTC. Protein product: CACDTLGDTSSWDTRQMFF.

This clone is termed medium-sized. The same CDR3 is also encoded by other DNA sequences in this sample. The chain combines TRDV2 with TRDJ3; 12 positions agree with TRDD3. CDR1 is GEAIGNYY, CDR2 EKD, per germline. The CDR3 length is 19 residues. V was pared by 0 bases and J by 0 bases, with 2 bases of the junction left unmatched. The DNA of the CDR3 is TGTGCCTGTGACACCCTGGGGGATACGCGCTCCTGGGACACCCGACAGATGTTTTTC. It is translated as CACDTLGDTRSWDTRQMFF.

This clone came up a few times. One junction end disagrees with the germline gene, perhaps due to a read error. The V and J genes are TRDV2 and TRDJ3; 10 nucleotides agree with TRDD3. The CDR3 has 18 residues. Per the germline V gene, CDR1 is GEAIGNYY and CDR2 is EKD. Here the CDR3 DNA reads TGTGCCTGTGACACCGTGGGGGATACAGCCTGGGACGCCCGACAGATGTTTTTC. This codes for CACDTVGDTAWDARQMFF.

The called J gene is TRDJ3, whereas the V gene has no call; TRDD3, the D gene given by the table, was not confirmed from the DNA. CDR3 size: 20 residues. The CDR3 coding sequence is TGTGCCTGTGACACCGCCACTGGGGGTCCTAGCCCCTGGGACACCCGACAGATGTTTTTC. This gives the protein CACDTATGGPSPWDTRQMFF.

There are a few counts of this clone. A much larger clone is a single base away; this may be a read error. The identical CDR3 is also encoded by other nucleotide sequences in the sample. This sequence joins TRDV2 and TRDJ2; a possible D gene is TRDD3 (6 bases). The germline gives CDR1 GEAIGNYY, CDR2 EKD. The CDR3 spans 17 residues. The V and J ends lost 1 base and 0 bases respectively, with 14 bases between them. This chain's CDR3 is CACDTYWGSSLTAQLFF. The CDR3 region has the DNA TGTGCCTGTGACACATATTGGGGGTCTTCTTTGACAGCACAACTCTTCTTT.